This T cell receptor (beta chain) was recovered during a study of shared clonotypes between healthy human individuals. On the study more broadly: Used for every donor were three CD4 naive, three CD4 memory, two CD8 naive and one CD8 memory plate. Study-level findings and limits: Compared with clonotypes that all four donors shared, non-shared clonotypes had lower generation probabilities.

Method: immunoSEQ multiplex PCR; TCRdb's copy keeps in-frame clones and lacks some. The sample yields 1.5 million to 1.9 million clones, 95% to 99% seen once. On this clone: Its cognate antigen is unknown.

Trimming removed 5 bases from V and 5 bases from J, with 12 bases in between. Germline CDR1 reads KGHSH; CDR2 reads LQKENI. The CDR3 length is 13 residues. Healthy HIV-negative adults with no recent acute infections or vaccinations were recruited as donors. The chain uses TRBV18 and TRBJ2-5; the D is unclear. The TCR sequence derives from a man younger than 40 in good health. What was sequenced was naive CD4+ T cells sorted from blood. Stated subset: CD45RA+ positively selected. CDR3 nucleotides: TGTGCCAGCTCAACGCGAAACGGGGAGACCCAGTACTTC. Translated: CASSTRNGETQYF.